This is a list of T cell receptor beta chains from one sample in a study of blood T cells in healthy people across ages. TCRdb re-derived calls from the 5' RACE reads in MiXCR, one entry per CDR3 protein. The data show some 1.5 million distinct CDR3 sequences, about 45% seen once. The source material was blood. The receptors here all came from a woman under 30 in good health. Both conserved end residues are trimmed from each CDR3.

TRBV7-2,TRBJ2-5,ASSFRPLSSGGTTKTQY
TRBV5-1,TRBJ2-5,ASSFPTREAQY
TRBV9,TRBJ2-1,ASSTGNVGGTEQF
TRBV20-1,TRBJ1-2,SARWDGYT
TRBV7-3,TRBJ2-1,ASNRTSGNNEQF
TRBV12-3/TRBV12-4,TRBJ2-7,ASSLAAPAEQY
TRBV14,TRBJ2-1,ASSTYRGLNNEQF
TRBV27,TRBJ2-5,ASSLSRLAGVETQY
TRBV2,TRBJ2-7,ASSAGTNPYEQY
TRBV6-2/TRBV6-3,TRBJ2-5,ASSYRINEQY
TRBV30,TRBJ2-3,AWSLGGASTDTQY
TRBV5-1,TRBJ2-1,ASSVDRDWEQF
TRBV6-2/TRBV6-3,TRBJ1-5,ASSTRTAYNQPQH
TRBV7-2,TRBJ2-7,ASSFRGTGDRYEQY
TRBV6-2/TRBV6-3,TRBJ2-1,ASSYSSGRYGEQF
TRBV7-2,TRBJ1-2,ASSLDFFYGYT
TRBV5-1,TRBJ2-7,ASSGGAGTGGGEQY
TRBV13,TRBJ2-1,ASSLGGTGVSNEQF
TRBV15,TRBJ2-3,ATSNPGSASTDTQY
TRBV7-9,TRBJ1-5,ASSDGGRVNQPQH
TRBV20-1,NA,SASEGAGAETQY
TRBV10-3,TRBJ1-5,AINEGDNQPQH
TRBV6-1,TRBJ1-1,ASSPQAIYTEAF
TRBV6-5,TRBJ2-1,ASTSAGVRNEQF
TRBV27,TRBJ1-5,ASSVRAAQPQH
TRBV20-1,TRBJ2-2,SAIPWTGSGELF
TRBV12-3/TRBV12-4,TRBJ1-5,ASSLGPWDQPQH
TRBV6-2/TRBV6-3,TRBJ1-2,ASSSFGQHGYT
TRBV19,TRBJ1-4,ASSIPSLRREKLF
TRBV4-3,TRBJ1-2,ASSQDARGRVYGYT
TRBV20-1,TRBJ1-1,SATDRGNTEAF
TRBV12-3/TRBV12-4,TRBJ2-1,TTLALGDNEQF
TRBV18,TRBJ2-3,ASLEDRGRTDTQY
TRBV20-1,TRBJ2-1,SASRVSSYNEQF
TRBV29-1,TRBJ1-3,SVERQGDNTIY
TRBV20-1,TRBJ2-3,SADSSGGYTDTQY
TRBV5-1,TRBJ2-7,ASSLEGAAYEQY
TRBV3-1,TRBJ1-3,ASSQAGAFTGNTIY
TRBV9,TRBJ2-3,ASSVVTSGRTDTQY
TRBV6-6,TRBJ2-2,ASSSYETVTGELF
TRBV6-6,TRBJ1-6,ASSYGQGNNSPLH
TRBV7-9,TRBJ2-7,ASSLGGRGRSYEQY
TRBV4-1,TRBJ1-2,ASSQDRGEQANYGYT
TRBV12-3/TRBV12-4,TRBJ2-1,ASSPDRGQKYNEQF
TRBV29-1,TRBJ2-5,SVGQGGLETQY
TRBV29-1,TRBJ1-1,SGQTGSTEAF
TRBV7-2,TRBJ1-2,ASSLRGDRGPYGYT
TRBV6-5,TRBJ1-5,ASSYRDRDQPQH
TRBV15,TRBJ1-3,ATRDRRNTIY
TRBV4-1,TRBJ2-5,ASSQERAPLTAQY